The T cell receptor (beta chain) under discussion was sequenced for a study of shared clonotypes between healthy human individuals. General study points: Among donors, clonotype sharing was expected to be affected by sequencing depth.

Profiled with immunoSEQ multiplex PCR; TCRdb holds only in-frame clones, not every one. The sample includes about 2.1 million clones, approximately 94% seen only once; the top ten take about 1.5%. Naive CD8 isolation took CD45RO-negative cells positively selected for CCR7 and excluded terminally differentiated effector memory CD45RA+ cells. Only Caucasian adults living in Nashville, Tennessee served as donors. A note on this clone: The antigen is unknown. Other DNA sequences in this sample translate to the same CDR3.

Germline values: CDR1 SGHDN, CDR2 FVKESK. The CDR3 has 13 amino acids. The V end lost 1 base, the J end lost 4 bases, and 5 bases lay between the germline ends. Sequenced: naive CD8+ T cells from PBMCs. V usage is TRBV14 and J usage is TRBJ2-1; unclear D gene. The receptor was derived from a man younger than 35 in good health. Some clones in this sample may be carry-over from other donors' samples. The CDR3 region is CASSQGVYNEQFF. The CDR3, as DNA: TGTGCCAGCAGCCAAGGTGTTTACAATGAGCAGTTCTTC.